Presented here are 28 T cell receptor beta chains from one specimen sequenced in a study of identical twins. TCRdb called the 5' RACE reads again in MiXCR, with one record for every CDR3 protein. The table has 520,000 or so distinct CDR3 sequences, roughly a fifth seen once; the top ten hold roughly 0.9%. The sample was also linked to a second study, of T cells expressing NK-cell markers.

The specimen was CD4+ T cells sorted from blood. These TCRs come from a woman in her late teens or twenties in good health.

This chain connects TRBV13 to TRBJ2-7; TRBD2 is a possible D gene (6 bases). The CDR3 length is 13 residues. Trimming left V 6 bases short and J 6 bases short, with 15 bases between. CDR1 is PRHDT and CDR2 is FYEKMQ in the germline V gene (reference sequence). The CDR3 DNA reads TGTGCCAGCAGACCCCGGGCGGGGATCGAGCAGTACTTC. Translating it yields CASRPRAGIEQYF.

This clonotype was counted a few times. The CDR3 sequence: CASSPGPNSAEKLFF. Here the CDR3 DNA reads TGTGCCAGCAGCCCCGGACCCAACAGCGCCGAAAAACTGTTTTTT. The genes are TRBV7-9 and TRBJ1-4; D unresolved. The germline gives CDR1 SEHNR, CDR2 FQNEAQ (reference sequence). The CDR3 totals 15 residues. V was shortened by 5 bases and J by 8 bases, with 18 bases between the two germline ends.

This clonotype has just a few counts. This chain uses TRBV2 with TRBJ2-1; 8 bases agree with TRBD1. CDR1 is SNHLY and CDR2 is FYNNEI in the germline V gene. The J segment lost 0 bases and the V segment lost 6 bases, leaving 4 bases of the junction unmatched. The CDR3 has 15 amino acids. The CDR3 is CASRRDRSSYNEQFF. CDR3 sequence (DNA): TGTGCCAGCAGAAGGGACAGGAGCTCCTACAATGAGCAGTTCTTC.

V gene TRBV5-1 combines with J gene TRBJ2-1, with D tentatively TRBD1 or TRBD2 (5 bases each). Germline CDR1 and CDR2: SGHRS and YFSETQ. V was cut by 0 bases and J by 0 bases, with 13 bases left in between. This CDR3 spans 17 amino acids. CDR3: CASSLGGTLSSYNEQFF. The DNA for the CDR3 is TGCGCCAGCAGCTTGGGTGGGACCTTGAGCTCCTACAATGAGCAGTTCTTC.

The CDR3 loop reads CSARDLRRTNTGELFF. The CDR3 DNA sequence: TGCAGTGCTAGAGATCTTCGACGAACGAACACCGGGGAGCTGTTTTTT. The genes are TRBV20-1 and TRBJ2-2, with D hard to call. Germline lookup yields CDR1 DFQATT and CDR2 SNEGSKA (reference sequence). V lost 0 bases to trimming and J lost 0 bases, with 11 bases between them. The CDR3 spans 16 residues.

At least ten counts were recorded for this clonotype. The V and J genes are TRBV24-1 and TRBJ2-1, with 10 bases matching TRBD2. The V and J ends lost 2 bases and 2 bases, in that order; junction bases with no gene match: 8. This CDR3 contains 18 residues. Looked up from germline, CDR1 is KGHDR and CDR2 is SFDVKD. Here the CDR3 reads CATSDCHSGGATYNEQFF. The CDR3 region has the DNA TGTGCCACCAGTGATTGTCACAGCGGGGGGGCTACCTACAATGAGCAGTTCTTC.

This clonotype came up a few times. The chain couples TRBV29-1 to TRBJ1-2, with D perhaps matching TRBD1 (5 bases). CDR1 is SQVTM and CDR2 is ANQGSEA in the germline V gene. The V and J ends lost 5 bases and 4 bases respectively, with 11 bases between them. CDR3 length: 12 residues. CDR3 nucleotides: TGCAGCGTTCCCCAGGGTCCCTATGGCTACACCTTC. Translating it yields CSVPQGPYGYTF.

The chain couples TRBV18 to TRBJ2-7, with D perhaps matching TRBD1 (5 bases). CDR3 length: 15 amino acids. V was pared by 3 bases and J by 3 bases, with 15 bases between. Germline CDR1 reads KGHSH; CDR2 reads LQKENI. The CDR3 sequence is CASSPGRAPLYEQYF. Written as DNA, the CDR3 is TGTGCCAGCTCACCGGGCAGGGCACCGCTCTACGAGCAGTACTTC.

This clonotype has only a few counts. The rearrangement uses TRBV7-2 and TRBJ2-3; tentatively, D is TRBD2 (6 bases). The CDR3 sequence is 16 residues long. The germline V and J ends were trimmed by 5 bases and 4 bases, with 19 bases remaining between them. The germline V gene has CDR1 SGHTA and CDR2 FQGNSA. Here the CDR3 reads CASSPRRVLSADTQYF. The CDR3 DNA sequence: TGTGCCAGCAGCCCCCGGAGGGTTCTTAGCGCAGATACGCAGTATTTT.

The chain has TRBV6-4 and TRBJ2-1; D gene ambiguous. V was pared by 2 bases and J by 0 bases, with 8 bases between. This CDR3 contains 15 residues. Germline V gene data show CDR1 as MRHNA and CDR2 as SNTAGT. DNA for the CDR3: TGTGCCAGCAGTGACGCCAAAAGCTCCTACAATGAGCAGTTCTTC. Protein product: CASSDAKSSYNEQFF.

This clonotype was counted between two and nine times. The chain is built from TRBV7-2 and TRBJ1-1; D perhaps matches TRBD1 (6 bases). Trimming stripped 2 bases from V and 6 bases from J, with 13 bases between. The CDR3 consists of 14 residues. Germline CDR1 SGHTA, CDR2 FQGNSA. The CDR3 DNA sequence: TGTGCCAGCAGCTTACGACAGGAAAGGGCTGAAGCTTTCTTT. It codes for CASSLRQERAEAFF.

This clonotype was recorded many times. V and J are TRBV6-1 and TRBJ1-2; D may be TRBD1 (5 bases). This CDR3 is 16 amino acids long. Germline-derived CDR1 and CDR2 are MNHNS and SASEGT. The V and J ends lost 6 bases and 0 bases respectively, with 17 bases between them. The CDR3 protein is CASSLAPWGTNYGYTF. The DNA of the CDR3 is TGTGCCAGCAGCCTCGCCCCGTGGGGGACTAACTATGGCTACACCTTC.

This clonotype has only a few counts. The J gene is TRBJ2-1, the V gene TRBV25-1; maybe TRBD2 (6 bases). The CDR3 spans 14 residues. Trimming took 6 bases from V and 2 from J, leaving 11 bases between them. From germline, CDR1 is MGHDK and CDR2 SYGVNS. CDR3 amino acids: CASRKGGTYNEQFF. The DNA for the CDR3 is TGTGCCAGCAGAAAAGGAGGGACCTACAATGAGCAGTTCTTC.

The V and J genes are TRBV20-1 and TRBJ1-2; possibly TRBD1 for D (6 bases). V gave up 6 bases and J gave up 8 bases, with 22 bases separating them. Per the germline V gene, CDR1 is DFQATT and CDR2 is SNEGSKA (reference sequence). The CDR3 totals 14 residues. The CDR3 DNA reads TGCAGTGCGACCCACAGGGAAGGGGCGCGCGGCTACACCTTC. Protein: CSATHREGARGYTF.

This sequence joins TRBV9 and TRBJ2-2; no reliable D call. The germline gives CDR1 SGDLS, CDR2 YYNGEE. The CDR3 runs to 14 residues. The germline V and J ends were trimmed by 3 bases and 7 bases, with 13 bases remaining between them. The CDR3 region has the DNA TGTGCCAGCAGCGGAACTTCAGGTATCGGGGAGCTGTTTTTT. It translates to CASSGTSGIGELFF. Based on the CDR3 plus reference TRBV9 and TRBJ2-2, the full variable domain is DSGVTQTPKHLITATGQRVTLRCSPRSGDLSVYWYQQSLDQGLQFLIQYYNGEERAKGNILERFSAQQFPDLHSELNLSSLELGDSALYFCASSGTSGIGELFFGEGSRLTVL.

This clonotype turned up a few times. The chain couples TRBV10-3 to TRBJ2-1; 10 nucleotides line up with TRBD1. Germline V gene lookup returns CDR1 ENHRY and CDR2 SYGVKD. The CDR3 contains 15 residues. Unmatched junction bases numbered 9, after V lost 6 bases and J lost 7 bases. This CDR3 reads CAIRTTSGQGNEQFF. The CDR3 nucleotides are TGTGCCATCAGAACTACTTCGGGACAGGGGAATGAGCAGTTCTTC.

V usage is TRBV18 and J usage is TRBJ2-7; D possibly corresponds to TRBD2 (5 bases). The germline gives CDR1 KGHSH, CDR2 LQKENI. The CDR3 has 14 residues. Between the trimmed V and J ends, which lost 3 bases and 0 bases, there was a span of 9 bases. CDR3 nucleotides: TGTGCCAGCTCACCCCCTACTAGCTCCTACGAGCAGTACTTC. Its translation is CASSPPTSSYEQYF.

This clonotype was seen only a few times. The chain employs TRBV2 and TRBJ2-6; D not resolved. Germline V gene lookup returns CDR1 SNHLY and CDR2 FYNNEI. CDR3 length equals 14 residues. Between the trimmed V and J ends, which lost 2 bases and 4 bases, there was a span of 6 bases. CDR3 in DNA: TGTGCCAGCAGTGAATTAACCGGGGCCAACGTCCTGACTTTC. This encodes CASSELTGANVLTF. The entire variable domain, with the rest obtained from reference TRBV2 and TRBJ2-6, is as follows: EPEVTQTPSHQVTQMGQEVILRCVPISNHLYFYWYRQILGQKVEFLVSFYNNEISEKSEIFDDQFSVERPDGSNFTLKIRSTKLEDSAMYFCASSELTGANVLTFGAGSRLTVL.

This clonotype was found a few times. The rearrangement links TRBV12-3 or TRBV12-4 to TRBJ2-3; D uncertain. The CDR3 length is 14 residues. V was clipped by 2 bases and J by 1 base, with 7 bases between them. The CDR3 DNA reads TGTGCCAGCAGTTTAAGCTTCCGCACAGATACGCAGTATTTT. Translated: CASSLSFRTDTQYF.

J is TRBJ2-1 and V is TRBV7-9, with D possibly TRBD2 on 6 matching bases. The CDR3 has 15 amino acids. V was shortened by 1 base and J by 2 bases, with 9 bases between the two germline ends. Germline CDR1 reads SEHNR; CDR2 reads FQNEAQ (reference sequence). The CDR3 reads CASSLVGLPYNEQFF. The CDR3 nucleotides read TGTGCCAGCAGCTTAGTGGGACTCCCCTACAATGAGCAGTTCTTC.

This clonotype was observed at least ten times. Germline is not matched at one junction end, which may reflect a read error. This chain uses TRBV4-3 with TRBJ1-4; D not resolved. Germline CDR1 is LGHNA and CDR2 is YSLEER. The CDR3 sequence is 15 residues long. CDR3 nucleotides: TGCGCCAGCAGCCAAACGGCCTCAACAAATGAAAAACTGTTTTTT. Amino acid sequence: CASSQTASTNEKLFF.

This clonotype was picked up many times. The V and J genes are TRBV27 and TRBJ1-1, with a possible D match to TRBD1 (6 bases). CDR3 length equals 14 residues. Germline V gene lookup returns CDR1 MNHEY and CDR2 SMNVEV (reference sequence). Trimming cost V 1 base and J 1 base, with 7 bases left between them. In DNA, the CDR3 is TGTGCCAGCAGTTTATTGACAGGGAACACTGAAGCTTTCTTT. Its protein product is CASSLLTGNTEAFF.

The V call is TRBV5-1, the J call TRBJ1-6, with D possibly being TRBD1 (6 bases). Trimming left V 3 bases short and J 7 bases short, with 11 bases between. The CDR3 sequence is 14 residues long. Germline CDR1 SGHRS, CDR2 YFSETQ. CDR3 DNA: TGCGCCAGCAGCTCAGGACAGAGAAATTCACCCCTCCACTTT. Translated, it gives CASSSGQRNSPLHF. The whole variable domain, remainder taken from reference TRBV5-1 and TRBJ1-6, is KAGVTQTPRYLIKTRGQQVTLSCSPISGHRSVSWYQQTPGQGLQFLFEYFSETQRNKGNFPGRFSGRQFSNSRSEMNVSTLELGDSALYLCASSSGQRNSPLHFGNGTRLTVT.

In DNA form, the CDR3 reads TGCGCCAGCAGCCCCGTCGCCCGAGTTGAAGCTTTCTTT. Translation: CASSPVARVEAFF. This chain links TRBV5-1 with TRBJ1-1; D remains unclear. The CDR3 contains 13 residues. Germline CDR1 SGHRS, CDR2 YFSETQ. The V end lost 4 bases, the J end lost 7 bases, and 14 bases lay between the germline ends. The variable domain in full, with the rest retrieved from reference TRBV5-1 and TRBJ1-1, is KAGVTQTPRYLIKTRGQQVTLSCSPISGHRSVSWYQQTPGQGLQFLFEYFSETQRNKGNFPGRFSGRQFSNSRSEMNVSTLELGDSALYLCASSPVARVEAFFGQGTRLTVV.

For the CDR3, the DNA is TGCAGTGCTAATCCATTTCTTGACAATGAGCAGTTCTTC. The encoded protein is CSANPFLDNEQFF. This rearrangement joins TRBV20-1 to TRBJ2-1, with D hard to call. The V end was cut by 4 bases, the J end by 5 bases, with 12 bases between. Germline V gene data show CDR1 as DFQATT and CDR2 as SNEGSKA (reference sequence). CDR3 length: 13 residues.

This clonotype appeared many times. The chain links TRBV12-3 or TRBV12-4 to TRBJ2-1, with D possibly TRBD2 on 6 matching bases. Trimming removed 3 bases from V and 0 bases from J, with 12 bases in between. The CDR3 extends over 16 amino acids. CDR3 bases: TGTGCCAGCAGTTTGGGACGGGGGAGCTCCTACAATGAGCAGTTCTTC. Amino acids: CASSLGRGSSYNEQFF.

This clonotype was observed a handful of times. V is TRBV6-1 and J is TRBJ1-4; 9 nucleotides agree with TRBD1. J gave up 7 bases and V 10 bases, and 10 bases lay outside the gene matches. Germline loops: CDR1 MNHNS, CDR2 SASEGT. This CDR3 has 14 amino acids. The CDR3 bases are TGTGCCACCGCGGGACAGGGCTCTACTGAAAAACTGTTTTTT. Protein sequence: CATAGQGSTEKLFF.

With regard to this clonotype: The conserved closing phenylalanine or tryptophan is absent in this CDR3, likely reflecting a read error. The DNA is left out, because the CDR3 cannot be placed on it with certainty; the CDR3 is given as TCRdb lists it. This rearrangement joins TRBV7-2 to TRBJ1-1; the table calls TRBD1, which could not be checked here. Both ends counted, the CDR3 spans 14 residues. Germline assignment: CDR1 SGHTA and CDR2 FQGNSA. The CDR3 loop is CASSQRASWAVKRI.